These 18 T cell receptor beta chains were sequenced from one sample in a study of cytomegalovirus exposure and HLA in healthy donors. A multiplex PCR was run with 60 Vbeta primers and 13 Jbeta primers. Assay: immunoSEQ multiplex PCR; the TCRdb copy retains only in-frame clones and omits some. This table holds 200,000 to 250,000 clones, 70% to 80% found once. The sequenced material came from PBMCs. Receptor source: a girl aged 2-10 years in good health and CMV-seronegative.

This rearrangement joins TRBV19 to TRBJ1-4; D uncertain. The CDR3 runs to 15 residues. The germline V gene has CDR1 LNHDA and CDR2 SQIVND (reference sequence). Trimming removed 6 bases from V and 2 bases from J, with 13 bases in between. For the CDR3, the DNA is TGTGCCAGTAGGGGCCGTCGAGTTACTAATGAAAAACTGTTTTTT. Translating it yields CASRGRRVTNEKLFF. Looking up the rest from reference TRBV19 and TRBJ1-4 gives the full variable domain: DGGITQSPKYLFRKEGQNVTLSCEQNLNHDAMYWYRQDPGQGLRLIYYSQIVNDFQKGDIAEGYSVSREKKESFPLTVTSAQKNPTAFYLCASRGRRVTNEKLFFGSGTQLSVL.

V gene TRBV21-1 combines with J gene TRBJ2-1; the table calls TRBD2, which could not be checked here. TRBV21-1 corresponds to a pseudogene. The CDR3 contains 16 residues. This CDR3 is CASSKDATSVTNEQFF. CDR3 nucleotide sequence: TGTGCCAGCAGCAAAGATGCGACTAGCGTCACCAATGAGCAGTTCTTC.

This clone was picked up a small number of times. The chain employs TRBV6-5 and TRBJ1-1; unclear D gene. Trimming took off 2 bases at V and 5 bases at J, with 9 bases between the two ends. Germline CDR1 MNHEY, CDR2 SVGAGI. The CDR3 length is 13 residues. CDR3 amino acids: CASSYTPGTEAFF. As DNA, the CDR3 is TGTGCCAGCAGTTACACACCCGGGACTGAAGCTTTCTTT.

The chain uses TRBV6-1 and TRBJ1-2; 7 nucleotides match TRBD1. From germline, CDR1 is MNHNS and CDR2 SASEGT. This CDR3 contains 14 residues. The trim removed 2 bases at V and 8 bases at J, leaving 8 bases unmatched. The chain's CDR3 is CASSEHTGESGYTF. The DNA for the CDR3 is TGTGCCAGCAGTGAACACACAGGGGAATCAGGCTACACCTTC.

The table lists this clone with a few counts. V usage is TRBV2 and J usage is TRBJ2-2; 11 bases align to TRBD1. Losses at the gene ends were 7 bases for V and 4 bases for J; bases not matched to a gene: 8. The CDR3 extends over 16 amino acids. In germline, CDR1 is SNHLY, CDR2 FYNNEI. In DNA, the CDR3 is TGTGCCAGCACTAAGGACAGGGGGCAAGGCACCGGGGAGCTGTTTTTT. This sequence encodes CASTKDRGQGTGELFF.

The chain carries TRBV10-3 and TRBJ2-7, with 7 nucleotides matching TRBD1. The length of the CDR3 is 13 residues. Germline lookup yields CDR1 ENHRY and CDR2 SYGVKD. The ends lost 8 bases at V and 3 bases at J; junction bases unmatched: 7. CDR3 sequence: CAIRDSNDYEQYF. CDR3 sequence (DNA): TGTGCCATCCGGGACAGCAATGACTACGAGCAGTACTTC.

The rearrangement uses TRBV2 and TRBJ1-4; TRBD1 aligns across 9 bases. This CDR3 is 16 amino acids long. Trimming removed 4 bases from V and 5 bases from J; junction bases left unmatched: 8. Germline values: CDR1 SNHLY, CDR2 FYNNEI. The CDR3 DNA reads TGTGCCAGCAGTGCCGACAGGGGGATACTCAATGAAAAACTGTTTTTT. This translates into CASSADRGILNEKLFF.

The J gene is TRBJ2-3, the V gene TRBV19, with 7 bases matching TRBD1. The V and J ends lost 5 bases and 7 bases, in that order; junction bases with no gene match: 3. This CDR3 contains 12 residues. Germline values: CDR1 LNHDA, CDR2 SQIVND (reference sequence). The CDR3 is CASSPRGNTQYF. The CDR3 nucleotides read TGTGCCAGTAGTCCCAGGGGGAATACGCAGTATTTT.

This chain joins TRBV10-3 and TRBJ1-5; D is uncertain. V lost 1 base and J lost 3, with 4 bases in between. The germline gives CDR1 ENHRY, CDR2 SYGVKD. The CDR3 consists of 13 residues. This CDR3 reads CAISELNNQPQHF. CDR3 sequence (DNA): TGTGCCATCAGTGAGTTAAACAATCAGCCCCAGCATTTT.

The J gene is TRBJ2-3, the V gene TRBV18, with TRBD1 matching 7 bases. CDR1 is KGHSH, CDR2 LQKENI, per germline. With 4 bases clipped from V and 1 base from J, the junction kept 5 bases outside the gene matches. The CDR3 contains 15 residues. The CDR3 DNA reads as TGTGCCAGCTCACGTTCTGACAGGGGCACAGATACGCAGTATTTT. Protein: CASSRSDRGTDTQYF.

This rearrangement joins TRBV19 to TRBJ2-7, with D perhaps TRBD1 (8 bases). Trimming left V 3 bases short and J 5 bases short, with 17 bases between. Germline V gene sequence: CDR1 LNHDA, CDR2 SQIVND (reference sequence). The CDR3 spans 15 residues. The CDR3 nucleotides are TGTGCCAGTAGTATTACAGGGGGGGGGCGAAACGAGCAGTACTTC. This gives the protein CASSITGGGRNEQYF.

The J gene is TRBJ2-7, the V gene TRBV18; D gene ambiguous. This CDR3 contains 12 residues. The germline V and J ends were trimmed by 1 base and 3 bases, with 4 bases remaining between them. The germline gives CDR1 KGHSH, CDR2 LQKENI. CDR3 DNA sequence: TGTGCCAGCTCACCACGAGACTACGAGCAGTACTTC. It codes for CASSPRDYEQYF.

The chain couples TRBV5-1 to TRBJ2-5, with TRBD1 matching over 9 bases. The CDR3 totals 16 residues. The germline gives CDR1 SGHRS, CDR2 YFSETQ. V shed 1 base, J shed 4 bases, and the junction held 8 bases outside the gene matches. This chain's CDR3 is CASSLSGQGSRETQYF. CDR3 sequence (DNA): TGCGCCAGCAGCTTGTCGGGACAGGGCAGCCGAGAGACCCAGTACTTC. Full variable domain (rest looked up from reference TRBV5-1 and TRBJ2-5): KAGVTQTPRYLIKTRGQQVTLSCSPISGHRSVSWYQQTPGQGLQFLFEYFSETQRNKGNFPGRFSGRQFSNSRSEMNVSTLELGDSALYLCASSLSGQGSRETQYFGPGTRLLVL.

The rearrangement uses TRBV7-9 and TRBJ2-2; no clear D gene. The CDR3 is 11 amino acids. Germline loops: CDR1 SEHNR, CDR2 FQNEAQ (reference sequence). Trimming took off 3 bases at V and 8 bases at J, with 4 bases between the two ends. The CDR3 DNA sequence: TGTGCCAGCAGCTTCGGTGGGGAGCTGTTTTTT. Protein sequence: CASSFGGELFF.

The table lists this clone with a few counts. The chain employs TRBV27 and TRBJ2-2; 12 bases line up with TRBD2. The V gene's germline CDR1 is MNHEY and CDR2 SMNVEV (reference sequence). CDR3 length: 18 amino acids. After removal of 5 bases from V and 0 bases from J, the junction contained 7 bases not matched to a gene. Here the CDR3 reads CASSDWLAGGANTGELFF. DNA for the CDR3: TGTGCCAGCAGTGATTGGCTAGCGGGGGGGGCGAACACCGGGGAGCTGTTTTTT.

The chain couples TRBV4-2 to TRBJ2-1, with a possible D match to TRBD2 (6 bases). This CDR3 has 16 residues. V lost 0 bases to trimming and J lost 9 bases, with 18 bases between them. The germline gives CDR1 LGHNA, CDR2 YNFKEQ. The CDR3 loop is CASSQDLASAGGEQFF. CDR3 nucleotide sequence: TGTGCCAGCAGCCAAGATCTAGCCTCCGCCGGGGGTGAGCAGTTCTTC.

This chain connects TRBV27 to TRBJ1-2; 7 bases map to TRBD1. The CDR3 totals 17 residues. Losses at the gene ends were 5 bases for V and 5 bases for J; bases not matched to a gene: 17. Germline lookup yields CDR1 MNHEY and CDR2 SMNVEV (reference sequence). CDR3 region: CASSPLPPGQSSYGYTF. CDR3 DNA sequence: TGTGCCAGCAGTCCGCTCCCACCGGGACAGAGTTCTTATGGCTACACCTTC.

J is TRBJ2-5 and V is TRBV19, with D perhaps TRBD2 (6 bases). The CDR3 has 14 amino acids. Germline values: CDR1 LNHDA, CDR2 SQIVND (reference sequence). The V and J ends lost 6 bases and 5 bases respectively, with 16 bases between them. The chain's CDR3 is CASRLSGRDETQYF. CDR3 sequence (DNA): TGTGCCAGTAGACTATCCGGGCGGGACGAGACCCAGTACTTC.